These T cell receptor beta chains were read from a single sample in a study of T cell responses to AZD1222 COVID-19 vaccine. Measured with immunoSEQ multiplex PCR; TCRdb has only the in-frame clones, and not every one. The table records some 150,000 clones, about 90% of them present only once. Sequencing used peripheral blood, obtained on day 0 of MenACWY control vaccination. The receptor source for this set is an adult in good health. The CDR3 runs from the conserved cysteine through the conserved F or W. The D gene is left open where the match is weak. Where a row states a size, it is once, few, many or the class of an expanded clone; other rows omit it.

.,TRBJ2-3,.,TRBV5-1,CASSLADGTGDTQYF,TGCGCCAGCAGCTTGGCGGACGGGACGGGAGATACGCAGTATTTT
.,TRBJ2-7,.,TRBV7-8,CASSLDAVEQYF,TGTGCCAGCAGCTTAGATGCAGTCGAGCAGTACTTC
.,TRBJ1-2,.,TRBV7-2,CASSLAGAANYGYTF,TGTGCCAGCAGCTTAGCGGGGGCGGCTAACTATGGCTACACCTTC
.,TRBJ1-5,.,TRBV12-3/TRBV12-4,CASSDTGYQPQHF,TGTGCCAGCAGCGATACAGGGTATCAGCCCCAGCATTTT
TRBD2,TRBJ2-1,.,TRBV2,CASILGLAGNEQFF,TGTGCCAGCATCTTAGGACTAGCGGGGAATGAGCAGTTCTTC
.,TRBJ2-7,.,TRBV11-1,CASSLVGGVEQYF,TGTGCCAGCAGCTTAGTTGGCGGCGTCGAGCAGTACTTC
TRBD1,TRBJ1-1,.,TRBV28,CASTVPGQGSEAFF,TGTGCCAGCACCGTCCCGGGACAGGGCTCTGAAGCTTTCTTT
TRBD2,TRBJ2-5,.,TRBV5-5,CASSRRGGLAGVETQYF,TGTGCCAGCAGCCGAAGGGGTGGACTAGCGGGAGTCGAGACCCAGTACTTC
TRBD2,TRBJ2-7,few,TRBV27,CASSRAGGPGEQYF,TGTGCCAGCAGTAGAGCGGGAGGGCCAGGGGAGCAGTACTTC
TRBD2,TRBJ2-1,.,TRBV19,CASSPGLAGINEQFF,TGTGCCAGTAGTCCGGGACTAGCGGGAATCAATGAGCAGTTCTTC
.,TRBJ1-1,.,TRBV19,CASTEGARTEAFF,TGTGCCAGTACCGAGGGTGCCCGCACTGAAGCTTTCTTT
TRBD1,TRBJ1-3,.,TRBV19,CASTLDRSGNTIYF,TGTGCCAGTACTTTGGACAGGTCTGGAAACACCATATATTTT
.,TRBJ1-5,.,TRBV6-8,CASSGREGGGNQPQHF,TGTGCCAGCAGTGGACGAGAGGGGGGAGGGAATCAGCCCCAGCATTTT
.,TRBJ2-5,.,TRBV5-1,CASSLITTGQETQYF,TGCGCCAGCAGCTTGATAACGACAGGCCAAGAGACCCAGTACTTC
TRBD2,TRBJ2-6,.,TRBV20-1,CSASVPGLAGGGGANVLTF,TGCAGTGCTAGTGTACCGGGACTAGCGGGAGGTGGTGGGGCCAACGTCCTGACTTTC
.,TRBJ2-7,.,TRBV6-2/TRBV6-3,CASSYRLGHEQYF,TGTGCCAGCAGTTACAGGCTAGGCCACGAGCAGTACTTC
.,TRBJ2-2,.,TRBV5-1,CASSLDQLTTGELFF,TGCGCCAGCAGCTTAGACCAACTAACCACCGGGGAGCTGTTTTTT
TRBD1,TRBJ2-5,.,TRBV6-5,CASSYWGQVGETQYF,TGTGCCAGCAGTTACTGGGGACAGGTGGGGGAGACCCAGTACTTC
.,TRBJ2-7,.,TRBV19,CASSGDVAEQYF,TGTGCCAGTAGCGGGGACGTTGCCGAGCAGTACTTC
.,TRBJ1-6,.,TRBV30,CAWSPGSSYNSPLHF,TGTGCCTGGAGTCCAGGGAGCTCCTATAATTCACCCCTCCACTTT
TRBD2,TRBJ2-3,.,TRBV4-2,CASSQDPSGSTDTQYF,TGTGCCAGCAGCCAAGATCCTAGCGGGAGTACAGATACGCAGTATTTT
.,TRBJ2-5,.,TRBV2,CASSEQAEETQYF,TGTGCCAGCAGTGAACAGGCTGAAGAGACCCAGTACTTC
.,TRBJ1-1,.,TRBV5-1,CASSLSGTNTEAFF,TGCGCCAGCAGCTTGTCTGGGACCAACACTGAAGCTTTCTTT
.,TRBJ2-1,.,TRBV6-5,CASSPEVYRLNEQFF,TGTGCCAGCAGTCCTGAGGTGTACAGGCTGAATGAGCAGTTCTTC
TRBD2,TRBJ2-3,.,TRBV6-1,CASSEVAGGADTQYF,TGTGCCAGCAGTGAAGTAGCGGGAGGGGCGGATACGCAGTATTTT
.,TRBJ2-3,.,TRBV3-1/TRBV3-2,CASSRKGQVTDTQYF,TGTGCCAGCAGCCGAAAGGGACAAGTCACAGATACGCAGTATTTT
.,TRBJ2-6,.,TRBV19,CASSPHRISGANVLTF,TGTGCCAGTAGTCCGCATAGAATCTCTGGGGCCAACGTCCTGACTTTC
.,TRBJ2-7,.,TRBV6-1,CASSEGWQTYEQYF,TGTGCCAGCAGTGAAGGTTGGCAGACCTACGAGCAGTACTTC
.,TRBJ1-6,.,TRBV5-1,CATSREAVGSPLHF,TGCGCCACAAGCAGAGAGGCAGTCGGTTCACCCCTCCACTTT
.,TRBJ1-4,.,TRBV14,CASSQDYSGLKGTNEKLFF,TGTGCCAGCAGCCAAGATTACTCAGGGTTGAAGGGGACTAATGAAAAACTGTTTTTT
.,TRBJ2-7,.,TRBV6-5,CASERQYEQYF,TGTGCCAGCGAGAGACAGTACGAGCAGTACTTC
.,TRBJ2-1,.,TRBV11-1,CASSMGGSSYNEQFF,TGTGCCAGCAGTATGGGCGGGTCTTCCTACAATGAGCAGTTCTTC
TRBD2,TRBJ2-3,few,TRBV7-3,CASSLMTSASTDTQYF,TGTGCCAGCAGCTTAATGACTAGCGCTAGCACAGATACGCAGTATTTT
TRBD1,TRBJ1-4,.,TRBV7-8,CASSFSQGVGEKLFF,TGTGCCAGCAGCTTCTCCCAGGGGGTAGGAGAAAAACTGTTTTTT
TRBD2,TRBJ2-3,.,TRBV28,CASSSFAGTSKWVQYF,TGTGCCAGCAGTTCTTTTGCCGGGACTAGTAAATGGGTGCAGTATTTT
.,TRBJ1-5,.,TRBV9,CASSPWAGQAQPQHF,TGTGCCAGCAGCCCGTGGGCCGGCCAGGCTCAGCCCCAGCATTTT
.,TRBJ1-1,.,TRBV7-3,CASSSGPGNTEAFF,TGTGCCAGCAGCTCGGGACCGGGGAACACTGAAGCTTTCTTT
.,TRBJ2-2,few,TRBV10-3,CAIREVSTGELFF,TGTGCCATCAGAGAAGTTTCCACCGGGGAGCTGTTTTTT
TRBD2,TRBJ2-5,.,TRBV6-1,CASSEAVTSGRAETQYF,TGTGCCAGCAGTGAAGCTGTGACTAGCGGGAGGGCAGAGACCCAGTACTTC
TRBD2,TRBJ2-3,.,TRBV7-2,CASSSILLAGGDTQYF,TGTGCCAGCAGCTCCATTCTACTAGCGGGAGGAGATACGCAGTATTTT
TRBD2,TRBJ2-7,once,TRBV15,CATSRIAGGEQYF,TGTGCCACCAGCAGAATAGCGGGAGGCGAGCAGTACTTC
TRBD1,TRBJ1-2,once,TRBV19,CASSPYGTVGYGYTF,TGTGCCAGTAGTCCTTACGGGACAGTTGGCTATGGCTACACCTTC
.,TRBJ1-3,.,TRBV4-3,CASSQGVSGNTIYF,TGCGCCAGCAGCCAAGGTGTCTCTGGAAACACCATATATTTT
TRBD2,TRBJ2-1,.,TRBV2,CASSEARGTSGDNEQFF,TGTGCCAGCAGTGAAGCGCGGGGGACTAGCGGCGACAATGAGCAGTTCTTC
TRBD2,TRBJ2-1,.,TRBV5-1,CASSSRGAGQYNEQFF,TGCGCCAGCAGCTCAAGGGGAGCGGGGCAATACAATGAGCAGTTCTTC
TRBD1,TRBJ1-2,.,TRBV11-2,CASSFRGDRVGYGYTF,TGTGCCAGCAGCTTCCGGGGGGACAGGGTCGGGTATGGCTACACCTTC
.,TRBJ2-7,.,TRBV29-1,CSVEGDYEQYF,TGCAGCGTTGAAGGAGATTACGAGCAGTACTTC
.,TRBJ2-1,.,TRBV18,CASSPLLESSYNEQFF,TGTGCCAGCTCACCCCTTCTGGAGAGCTCCTACAATGAGCAGTTCTTC
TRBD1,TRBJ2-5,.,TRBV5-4,CASSPLTGTETQYF,TGTGCCAGCAGCCCATTGACAGGGACAGAGACCCAGTACTTC
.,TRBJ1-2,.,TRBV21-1,CASSKGPDYGYTF,TGTGCCAGCAGCAAAGGGCCTGACTATGGCTACACCTTC
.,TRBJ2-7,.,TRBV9,CASSVEWGGIGEQYF,TGTGCCAGCAGCGTAGAATGGGGCGGGATAGGAGAGCAGTACTTC